A selection of T cell receptor beta chains follows, all from one sample in a study of beta chain features in type 1 diabetes. Assay used: immunoSEQ multiplex PCR; TCRdb lists only in-frame clones, some missing. Of fewer than 900,000 clones in the sample, 17% were seen once. Sequencing was done on a sample of naive CD4+ T cells from blood. These receptors came from a woman between 18 and 29 years old in good health. Both conserved end residues are part of each CDR3. A D gene is named only where the DNA matches it firmly. Size is stated for part of the rows, as once, few or many counts, or as a class when the clone is expanded.

j_call clone_size v_call d_call cdr3_aa cdr3_nt
TRBJ1-1 - TRBV14 - CASSRPQGNTEAFF TGTGCCAGCAGCCGACCACAGGGGAACACTGAAGCTTTCTTT
TRBJ2-6 few TRBV7-8 - CASSLEVSGANVLTF TGTGCCAGCAGCTTAGAGGTGTCTGGGGCCAACGTCCTGACTTTC
TRBJ2-7 few TRBV5-1 TRBD2 CASQILAGVDEQYF TGCGCCAGCCAAATACTAGCGGGAGTCGACGAGCAGTACTTC
TRBJ2-7 few TRBV5-1 - CASSEGHYEQYF TGCGCCAGCAGCGAGGGGCACTACGAGCAGTACTTC
TRBJ2-7 few TRBV10-3 - CAIRDPGTYEQYF TGTGCCATCAGAGATCCAGGAACCTACGAGCAGTACTTC
TRBJ1-1 - TRBV7-2 - CASSLSRTTKGAEAFF TGTGCCAGCAGCTTATCAAGGACAACTAAGGGCGCTGAAGCTTTCTTT
TRBJ2-3 few TRBV7-9 TRBD2 CASSLGGSRVDTQYF TGTGCCAGCAGCTTGGGCGGGAGTAGAGTAGATACGCAGTATTTT
TRBJ2-4 - TRBV6-6 TRBD2 CASSSLADVAKNIQYF TGTGCCAGCAGTTCCCTAGCGGATGTAGCCAAAAACATTCAGTACTTC
TRBJ2-7 few TRBV29-1 TRBD1 CSVEDPRGNTYEQYF TGCAGCGTTGAAGACCCCAGGGGGAATACCTACGAGCAGTACTTC
TRBJ2-7 - TRBV29-1 - CSVRLRENRYEQYF TGCAGCGTTCGACTCCGGGAAAATAGGTACGAGCAGTACTTC
TRBJ2-4 - TRBV7-3 TRBD2 CASSYAGTSGIQYF TGTGCCAGCAGCTACGCCGGGACTAGCGGAATTCAGTACTTC
TRBJ2-7 - TRBV6-5 - CASSYSKFRGGEQYF TGTGCCAGCAGTTACTCGAAATTCAGGGGCGGCGAGCAGTACTTC
TRBJ2-1 - TRBV20-1 - CSARVGREQFF TGCAGTGCTAGAGTGGGACGGGAGCAGTTCTTC
TRBJ1-5 - TRBV5-6 - CASSLLPGLDQPQHF TGTGCCAGCAGCTTGCTCCCGGGGTTGGATCAGCCCCAGCATTTT
TRBJ2-1 - TRBV15 TRBD1 CATRSQGTDRRYNEQFF TGTGCCACCAGGTCTCAGGGGACGGACAGGCGTTACAATGAGCAGTTCTTC
TRBJ2-1 few TRBV7-2 TRBD2 CASSFTSGRFYNEQFF TGTGCCAGCAGCTTTACTAGCGGGAGATTCTACAATGAGCAGTTCTTC
TRBJ2-3 few TRBV7-2 - CASSLVLGLVDTQYF TGTGCCAGCAGCTTAGTTCTTGGGCTTGTCGATACGCAGTATTTT
TRBJ2-3 few TRBV2 - CASSYFSPSTDTQYF TGTGCCAGCAGTTATTTTAGCCCTAGCACAGATACGCAGTATTTT
TRBJ2-4 - TRBV28 - CASSLSEKASPQYF TGTGCCAGCAGTTTATCCGAGAAGGCCTCTCCTCAGTACTTC
TRBJ1-2 once TRBV7-2 - CASSLMGNGYTF TGTGCCAGCAGCTTAATGGGGAATGGCTACACCTTC